This T cell receptor (beta chain) was observed in a study of shared clonotypes between healthy human individuals. Findings and caveats of the study: Rarefaction demonstrated incomplete sorted-subset sequencing despite large depth. When naive CD4 clonotypes were compared across a few donors, approximately 5% were shared.

CDR1 is SGHRS and CDR2 is YFSETQ in the germline V gene. The length of the CDR3 is 16 residues. V was trimmed by 3 bases and J by 0 bases, leaving 15 bases between them. Clones were read by immunoSEQ multiplex PCR, and TCRdb kept only the in-frame ones, dropping some. The data contain around 980,000 clones, 70% to 80% of them seen just once; the ten biggest clones take up under 0.8%. Concerning this clone itself: Its antigen remains unidentified.

The study separated CD4+ cells into CD45RA+ naive and CD45RA-negative memory subsets. The sequenced sample was memory CD4+ T cells from PBMCs. Subset defined: CD45RA-negative fraction. This clonotype was obtained from a man between 18 and 29 years old in good health. Some clones in this sample may be carry-over from other donors' samples. The V and J genes are TRBV5-1 and TRBJ2-5; tentatively, D is TRBD1 (7 bases). For the CDR3, the DNA is TGCGCCAGCAGCTGGGGGGACAGACAGTACCAAGAGACCCAGTACTTC. Encoded protein: CASSWGDRQYQETQYF.